The rows below give T cell receptor beta chains drawn from one sample of a study of human T cells and chemical hapten exposure. TCRdb re-called the RACE reads with MiXCR, one entry per CDR3 protein. The table includes some 250,000 distinct CDR3 sequences, approximately 7.5% detected once. The specimen was whole blood, collected in connection with sensitization to the hapten diphenylcyclopropenone (DPC). The receptors derive from a man between 18 and 29 years old with alopecia areata. Some clones in this sample may be carry-over from other donors' samples. CDR3s include the opening cysteine and the closing phenylalanine or tryptophan. The D gene is left open where the match is weak. Size is stated for part of the rows, as once, few or many counts, or as a class when the clone is expanded.

D gene	V gene	J gene	clone size	CDR3 protein	CDR3 DNA
NA	TRBV20-1	TRBJ2-5	NA	CSASLGSSLQETQYF	TGCAGTGCCAGTCTCGGGAGCAGCCTCCAAGAGACCCAGTACTTC
TRBD1	TRBV29-1	TRBJ1-4	few	CSARGDRGGANEKLFF	TGCAGCGCCCGAGGGGACAGGGGGGGAGCTAATGAAAAACTGTTTTTT
NA	TRBV10-2	TRBJ1-5	many	CASSHREGARMPQHF	TGCGCCAGCAGTCACAGGGAGGGAGCTCGGATGCCCCAGCATTTT
TRBD2	TRBV7-9	TRBJ2-1	NA	CATQRGGIDEQFF	TGTGCCACCCAGCGGGGGGGTATCGATGAGCAGTTCTTC
NA	TRBV7-9	TRBJ2-3	NA	CASGFAGTARDTQYF	TGTGCCAGCGGTTTTGCCGGGACTGCTCGGGATACGCAGTATTTT
NA	TRBV12-3/TRBV12-4	TRBJ1-1	NA	CASSFDTNTEAFF	TGTGCCAGCAGTTTCGACACGAACACTGAAGCTTTCTTT
NA	TRBV5-1	TRBJ2-4	NA	CASSQLDSGPKNIQYF	TGCGCCAGCAGCCAATTGGACAGTGGGCCCAAAAACATTCAGTACTTC
TRBD1	TRBV12-3/TRBV12-4	TRBJ1-3	few	CASSGDRGFAGNTIYF	TGTGCCAGCAGTGGAGACAGGGGATTCGCTGGAAACACCATATATTTT
TRBD1	TRBV6-2/TRBV6-3	TRBJ2-5	NA	CASSTGTGSFQETQYF	TGTGCCAGCAGTACCGGGACAGGGAGTTTTCAAGAGACCCAGTACTTC
TRBD1	TRBV5-1	TRBJ2-7	NA	CASSHDDRVEQYF	TGCGCCAGCAGCCACGACGACAGGGTCGAGCAGTACTTC
TRBD1	TRBV29-1	TRBJ2-2	many	CSAVDRAGTGELFF	TGCAGCGCCGTGGACAGGGCGGGCACCGGGGAGCTGTTTTTT
NA	TRBV6-1	TRBJ2-3	NA	CASRWSGRDTQYF	TGTGCCAGCAGGTGGAGCGGCCGGGATACGCAGTATTTT
TRBD1	TRBV24-1	TRBJ1-3	NA	CATSDPRDSSSGNTIYF	TGTGCCACCAGTGATCCGCGGGACAGCTCCTCTGGAAACACCATATATTTT
TRBD1	TRBV6-6	TRBJ1-3	few	CASSYRGLDTIYF	TGTGCCAGCAGTTACAGGGGGCTAGACACCATATATTTT
TRBD2	TRBV7-2	TRBJ2-2	NA	CASSPTSGNGELFF	TGTGCCAGCAGCCCGACTAGCGGAAACGGGGAGCTGTTTTTT
NA	TRBV28	TRBJ1-5	few	CASTPAWGASNQPQHF	TGTGCCAGCACCCCGGCTTGGGGGGCGAGCAATCAGCCCCAGCATTTT
NA	TRBV18	TRBJ2-5	many	CASSPSGETQYF	TGTGCCAGCTCACCATCCGGGGAGACCCAGTACTTC
NA	TRBV9	TRBJ1-2	few	CASSSPSPRPANYGYTF	TGTGCCAGCAGCTCACCCTCCCCCAGGCCTGCTAACTATGGCTACACCTTC
NA	TRBV29-1	TRBJ2-5	NA	CSVGSRGDQYF	TGCAGCGTTGGAAGCAGGGGTGACCAGTACTTC
NA	TRBV7-9	TRBJ1-4	few	CANLDVTNEKLFF	TGTGCCAACCTAGATGTAACTAATGAAAAACTGTTTTTT
TRBD1	TRBV6-5	TRBJ2-3	NA	CASKGASTDTQYF	TGTGCCAGCAAGGGGGCCAGCACAGATACGCAGTATTTT
NA	TRBV24-1	TRBJ1-1	few	CATSDRTSEAFF	TGTGCCACCAGTGATCGGACTTCTGAAGCTTTCTTT
NA	TRBV5-6	TRBJ1-2	few	CASSPGVGVDGYTF	TGTGCCAGCAGCCCCGGGGTAGGGGTGGATGGCTACACCTTC
NA	TRBV7-2	TRBJ1-2	many	CASSLDGLNYGYTF	TGTGCCAGCAGCTTAGACGGGTTAAACTATGGCTACACCTTC
NA	TRBV5-1	TRBJ2-2	few	CASSLDVGNGELFF	TGCGCCAGCAGCTTGGATGTGGGGAACGGGGAGCTGTTTTTT
TRBD1	TRBV12-3/TRBV12-4	TRBJ1-1	few	CASRFTGGTTEAFF	TGTGCCAGCAGATTTACAGGGGGGACAACTGAAGCTTTCTTT
NA	TRBV10-3	TRBJ1-1	few	CAISNRDRGAEAFF	TGTGCCATCAGTAACAGGGACCGCGGCGCTGAAGCTTTCTTT
TRBD1	TRBV2	TRBJ2-7	many	CASWRDRDYEQYF	TGTGCCTCCTGGCGGGACAGGGACTACGAGCAGTACTTC
NA	TRBV5-1	TRBJ2-3	few	CASSLGNSFTDTQYF	TGCGCCAGCAGCTTGGGCAACAGTTTCACAGATACGCAGTATTTT
TRBD1	TRBV9	TRBJ1-1	NA	CASRPGQGALNTEAFF	TGTGCCAGCAGACCGGGACAGGGGGCCTTAAACACTGAAGCTTTCTTT
NA	TRBV7-9	TRBJ1-5	NA	CASSDIGNQPQHF	TGTGCCAGCAGCGACATCGGTAATCAGCCCCAGCATTTT
NA	TRBV7-3	TRBJ1-6	NA	CASSVRGDNSPLHF	TGTGCCAGCAGCGTCCGGGGCGATAATTCACCCCTCCACTTT
NA	TRBV7-6	TRBJ2-1	few	CASSLTVASRDNEQFF	TGTGCCAGCAGCTTAACCGTAGCTTCCCGAGACAATGAGCAGTTCTTC
TRBD1	TRBV27	TRBJ2-1	few	CASSSPGQGHNEQFF	TGTGCCAGCAGTTCCCCGGGACAGGGCCACAATGAGCAGTTCTTC
NA	TRBV27	TRBJ1-6	NA	CASSLARGITPPLHF	TGTGCCAGCAGTTTAGCGCGGGGGATCACCCCACCCCTCCACTTT
NA	TRBV11-2	TRBJ1-1	few	CASSTLRRTENTEAFF	TGTGCCAGCAGCACCCTTAGACGGACCGAGAACACTGAAGCTTTCTTT
NA	TRBV28	TRBJ2-7	NA	CASGYYEQYF	TGTGCCAGCGGATACTACGAGCAGTACTTC
TRBD1	TRBV29-1	TRBJ1-5	NA	CSVDGQGAVGQPQHF	TGCAGCGTGGACGGACAGGGCGCAGTTGGTCAGCCCCAGCATTTT
NA	TRBV29-1	TRBJ2-7	few	CSVEDPEGGDEQYF	TGCAGCGTTGAAGATCCGGAGGGTGGGGACGAGCAGTACTTC
NA	TRBV20-1	TRBJ1-1	few	CSARGAGASEAFF	TGCAGTGCGCGGGGGGCAGGGGCATCTGAAGCTTTCTTT
NA	TRBV29-1	TRBJ1-2	many	CSAIIPGYYGYTF	TGCAGCGCTATAATCCCTGGGTACTATGGCTACACCTTC
NA	TRBV7-7	TRBJ2-2	NA	CASSSRKNTGELFF	TGTGCCAGCAGCTCACGGAAGAACACCGGGGAGCTGTTTTTT
NA	TRBV4-3	TRBJ2-1	NA	CASSQDGAGLGNEQFF	TGCGCCAGCAGCCAAGATGGGGCGGGGTTGGGTAATGAGCAGTTCTTC
TRBD2	TRBV12-3/TRBV12-4	TRBJ2-3	many	CASRPGLETDTQYF	TGTGCCAGCAGACCGGGACTAGAGACAGATACGCAGTATTTT
TRBD2	TRBV28	TRBJ2-7	NA	CASSHVESGDLYEQYF	TGTGCCAGCAGTCACGTTGAGAGCGGGGACTTGTACGAGCAGTACTTC
TRBD1	TRBV10-3	TRBJ1-1	few	CAISAGTGDTEAFF	TGTGCCATCAGTGCCGGGACAGGGGACACTGAAGCTTTCTTT
NA	TRBV5-5	TRBJ2-4	NA	CASSLQGRKNIQYF	TGTGCCAGCAGCTTGCAGGGCAGGAAAAACATTCAGTACTTC
NA	TRBV2	TRBJ1-1	many	CASSELRSRNTEAFF	TGTGCCAGCAGTGAACTCCGGTCGAGGAACACTGAAGCTTTCTTT
NA	TRBV11-2	TRBJ2-5	NA	CASTYTNGVRETQYF	TGTGCCAGCACCTATACTAACGGGGTGAGAGAGACCCAGTACTTC
NA	TRBV12-3/TRBV12-4	TRBJ2-2	NA	CASSLRERNGELFF	TGTGCCAGCAGTTTACGGGAGAGAAACGGGGAGCTGTTTTTT
NA	TRBV7-2	TRBJ1-2	many	CASSFQTAPYGYTF	TGTGCCAGCAGCTTCCAGACAGCCCCCTATGGCTACACCTTC
NA	TRBV6-5	TRBJ1-3	few	CASSYVQGTGNTIYF	TGTGCCAGCAGTTACGTTCAGGGCACTGGAAACACCATATATTTT
TRBD1	TRBV13	TRBJ2-7	few	CASSHDRGIEQYF	TGTGCCAGCAGCCACGACAGGGGGATCGAGCAGTACTTC
NA	TRBV4-1	TRBJ1-2	many	CASKQDYGYTF	TGCGCCAGCAAACAAGACTATGGCTACACCTTC
NA	TRBV5-5	TRBJ1-1	NA	CASSPGLSLMNTEAFF	TGTGCCAGCAGCCCGGGGCTAAGCTTAATGAACACTGAAGCTTTCTTT
NA	TRBV4-3	TRBJ2-5	NA	CASSQDGGIQETQYF	TGCGCCAGCAGCCAAGATGGGGGGATCCAAGAGACCCAGTACTTC